This T cell receptor (beta chain) was documented in a study of blood T cell repertoires in COVID-19. On the study more broadly: Samples came from the United States, Italy and Spain, spanning acute and convalescent COVID-19. PBMCs, B-cell-depleted T cells, or T cells were the source of the cDNA or gDNA that made up the material.

It was during active infection that Seattle patients were enrolled and then longitudinally followed. The CDR3 has 16 residues. Germline CDR1 is SGHRS and CDR2 is YFSETQ. V lost 2 bases, J lost 2 bases, and 17 bases lay in between. Methods used by the authors: Nucleated cell counts were estimated from reference gene primer amplification. The repertoire was sequenced with immunoSEQ multiplex PCR; TCRdb's copy has only in-frame clones and lacks some. The V and J calls and the clone size are those of that table, but D and trimming were determined from the DNA. The repertoire has 69,000 or so clones, about four fifths of them found once; the top ten carry 10% to 15%.

This rearrangement joins TRBV5-1 to TRBJ2-7, with D maybe TRBD2 (5 bases). The source of this sequence is a man between 50 and 59 years old with COVID-19, enrolled during active disease. The sample comprised peripheral blood. The CDR3 DNA sequence: TGCGCCAGCAGCTTCTACCGGGAAAGCGGACCCTACGAGCAGTACTTC. Translating gives CASSFYRESGPYEQYF. Drawing the rest from reference TRBV5-1 and TRBJ2-7, the complete variable domain is KAGVTQTPRYLIKTRGQQVTLSCSPISGHRSVSWYQQTPGQGLQFLFEYFSETQRNKGNFPGRFSGRQFSNSRSEMNVSTLELGDSALYLCASSFYRESGPYEQYFGPGTRLTVT.